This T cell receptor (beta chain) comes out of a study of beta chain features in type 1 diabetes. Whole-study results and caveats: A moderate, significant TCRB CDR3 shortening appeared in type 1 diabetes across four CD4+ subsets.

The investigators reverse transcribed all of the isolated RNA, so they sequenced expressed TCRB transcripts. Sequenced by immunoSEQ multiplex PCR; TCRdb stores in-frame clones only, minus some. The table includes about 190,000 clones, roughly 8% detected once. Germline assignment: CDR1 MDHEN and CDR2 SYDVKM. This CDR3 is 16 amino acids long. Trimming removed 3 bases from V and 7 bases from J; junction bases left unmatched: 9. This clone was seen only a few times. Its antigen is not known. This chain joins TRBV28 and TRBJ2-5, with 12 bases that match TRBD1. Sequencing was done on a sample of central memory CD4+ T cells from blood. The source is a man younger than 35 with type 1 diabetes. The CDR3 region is CASSLGGQGARGTQYF. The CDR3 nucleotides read TGTGCCAGCAGTTTGGGGGGACAGGGGGCCAGGGGGACCCAGTACTTC.